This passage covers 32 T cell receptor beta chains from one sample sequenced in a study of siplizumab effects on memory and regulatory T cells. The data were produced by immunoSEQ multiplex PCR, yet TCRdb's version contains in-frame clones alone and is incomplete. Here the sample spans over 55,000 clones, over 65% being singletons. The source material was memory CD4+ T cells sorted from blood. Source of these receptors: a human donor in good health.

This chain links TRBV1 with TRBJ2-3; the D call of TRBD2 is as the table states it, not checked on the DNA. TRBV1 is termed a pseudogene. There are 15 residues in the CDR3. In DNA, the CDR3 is TGCACCAGCAGGTCTAGCATGGGGTCCACAGATACGCAGTATTTT. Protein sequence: CTSRSSMGSTDTQYF.

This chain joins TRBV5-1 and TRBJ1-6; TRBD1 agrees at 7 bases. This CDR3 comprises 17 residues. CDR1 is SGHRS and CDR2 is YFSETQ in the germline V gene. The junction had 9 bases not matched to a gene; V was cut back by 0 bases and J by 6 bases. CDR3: CASSLGDSMPRNSPLHF. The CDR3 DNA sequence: TGCGCCAGCAGCTTGGGGGACAGTATGCCTCGTAATTCACCCCTCCACTTT.

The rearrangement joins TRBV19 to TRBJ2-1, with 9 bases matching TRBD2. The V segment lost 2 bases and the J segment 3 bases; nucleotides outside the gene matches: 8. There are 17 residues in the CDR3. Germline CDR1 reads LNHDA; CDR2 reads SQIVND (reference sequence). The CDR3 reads CASSIPSGLAFYNEQFF. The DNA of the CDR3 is TGTGCCAGTAGTATACCCTCAGGACTAGCGTTCTACAATGAGCAGTTCTTC. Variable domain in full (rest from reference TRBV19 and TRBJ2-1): DGGITQSPKYLFRKEGQNVTLSCEQNLNHDAMYWYRQDPGQGLRLIYYSQIVNDFQKGDIAEGYSVSREKKESFPLTVTSAQKNPTAFYLCASSIPSGLAFYNEQFFGPGTRLTVL.

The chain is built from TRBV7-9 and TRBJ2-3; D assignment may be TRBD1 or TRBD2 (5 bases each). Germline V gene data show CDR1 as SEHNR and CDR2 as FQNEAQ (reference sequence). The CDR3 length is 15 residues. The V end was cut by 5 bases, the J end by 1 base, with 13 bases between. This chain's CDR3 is CASSLPGTRTDTQYF. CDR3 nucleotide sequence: TGTGCCAGCAGCCTACCGGGGACCCGCACAGATACGCAGTATTTT.

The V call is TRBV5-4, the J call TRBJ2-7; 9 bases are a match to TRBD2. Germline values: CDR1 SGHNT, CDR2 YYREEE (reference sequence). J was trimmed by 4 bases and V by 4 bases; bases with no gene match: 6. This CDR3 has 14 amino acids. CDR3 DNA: TGTGCCAGCAGCCTGACTAGCGGAGGATACGAGCAGTACTTC. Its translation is CASSLTSGGYEQYF.

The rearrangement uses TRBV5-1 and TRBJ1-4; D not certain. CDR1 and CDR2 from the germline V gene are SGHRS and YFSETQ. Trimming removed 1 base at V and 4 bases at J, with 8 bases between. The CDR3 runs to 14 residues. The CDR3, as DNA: TGCGCCAGCAGCTTGCTCAAGAATAATGAAAAACTGTTTTTT. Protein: CASSLLKNNEKLFF.

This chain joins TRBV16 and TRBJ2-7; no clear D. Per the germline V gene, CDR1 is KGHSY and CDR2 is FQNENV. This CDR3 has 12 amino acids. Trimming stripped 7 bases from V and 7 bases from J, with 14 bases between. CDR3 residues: CASMGTLGEQYF. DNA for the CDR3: TGTGCCAGCATGGGTACCCTCGGGGAGCAGTACTTC.

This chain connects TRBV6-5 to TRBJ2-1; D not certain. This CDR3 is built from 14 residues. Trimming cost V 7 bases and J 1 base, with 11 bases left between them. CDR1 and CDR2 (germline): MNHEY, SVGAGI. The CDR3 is CASKPMESYNEQFF. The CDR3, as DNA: TGTGCCAGCAAGCCCATGGAATCCTACAATGAGCAGTTCTTC.

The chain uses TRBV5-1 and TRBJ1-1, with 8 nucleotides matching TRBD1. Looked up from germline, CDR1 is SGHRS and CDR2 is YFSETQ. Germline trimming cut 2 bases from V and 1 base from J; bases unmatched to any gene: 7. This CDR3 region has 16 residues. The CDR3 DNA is TGCGCCAGCAGCTTTTTTACAGGGGGACAGAACACTGAAGCTTTCTTT. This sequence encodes CASSFFTGGQNTEAFF.

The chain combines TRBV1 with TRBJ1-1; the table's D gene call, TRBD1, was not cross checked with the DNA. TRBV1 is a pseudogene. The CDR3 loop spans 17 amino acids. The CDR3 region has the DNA TGCACCAGCAGCCAAGATCTTGAAAAGGGGGTACACACTGAAGCTTTCTTT. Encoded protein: CTSSQDLEKGVHTEAFF.

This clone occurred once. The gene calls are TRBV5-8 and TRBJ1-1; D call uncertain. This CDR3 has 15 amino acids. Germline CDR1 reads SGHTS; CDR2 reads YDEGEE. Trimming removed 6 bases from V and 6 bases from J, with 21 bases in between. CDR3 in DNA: TGTGCCAGCACCTCTTTGACGGCCTTCGGCGCTGAAGCTTTCTTT. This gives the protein CASTSLTAFGAEAFF.

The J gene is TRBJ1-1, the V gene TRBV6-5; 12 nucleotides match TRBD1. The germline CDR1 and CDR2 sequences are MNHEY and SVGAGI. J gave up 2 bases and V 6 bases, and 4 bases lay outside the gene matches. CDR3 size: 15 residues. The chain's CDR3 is CASRGQGAGNTEAFF. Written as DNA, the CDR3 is TGTGCCAGCAGGGGACAGGGGGCGGGTAACACTGAAGCTTTCTTT.

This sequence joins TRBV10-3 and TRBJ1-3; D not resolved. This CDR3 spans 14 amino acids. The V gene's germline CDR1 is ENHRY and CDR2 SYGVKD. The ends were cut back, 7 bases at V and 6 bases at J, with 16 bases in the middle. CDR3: CAITQDPLLNTIYF. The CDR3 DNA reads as TGTGCCATCACCCAGGATCCTCTCTTAAACACCATATATTTT.

The CDR3 spells CASSASMGGGQPQHF. In nucleotides, the CDR3 is TGTGCCAGCAGTGCCTCCATGGGGGGGGGTCAGCCCCAGCATTTT. The chain recombines TRBV6-5 with TRBJ1-5; a possible D gene is TRBD1 (5 bases). Between the trimmed V and J ends, which lost 5 bases and 6 bases, there was a span of 17 bases. Germline loops: CDR1 MNHEY, CDR2 SVGAGI. The CDR3 length is 15 residues.

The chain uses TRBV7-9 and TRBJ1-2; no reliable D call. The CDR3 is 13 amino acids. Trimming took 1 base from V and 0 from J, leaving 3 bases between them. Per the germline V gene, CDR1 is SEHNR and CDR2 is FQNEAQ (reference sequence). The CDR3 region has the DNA TGTGCCAGCAGCTTAGACGCTAACTATGGCTACACCTTC. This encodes CASSLDANYGYTF.

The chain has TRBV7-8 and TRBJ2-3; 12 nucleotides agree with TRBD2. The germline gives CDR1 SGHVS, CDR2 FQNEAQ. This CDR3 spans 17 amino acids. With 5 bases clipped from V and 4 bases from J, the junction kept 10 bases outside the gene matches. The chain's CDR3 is CASSPALAGGGADTQYF. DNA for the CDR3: TGTGCCAGCAGCCCCGCTCTAGCGGGGGGGGGCGCAGATACGCAGTATTTT.

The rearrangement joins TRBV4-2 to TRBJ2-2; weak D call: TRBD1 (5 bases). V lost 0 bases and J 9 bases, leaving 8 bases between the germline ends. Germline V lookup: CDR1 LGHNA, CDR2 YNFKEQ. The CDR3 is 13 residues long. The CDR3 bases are TGTGCCAGCAGCCAAGACCTGGGGCGGGAGCTGTTTTTT. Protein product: CASSQDLGRELFF.

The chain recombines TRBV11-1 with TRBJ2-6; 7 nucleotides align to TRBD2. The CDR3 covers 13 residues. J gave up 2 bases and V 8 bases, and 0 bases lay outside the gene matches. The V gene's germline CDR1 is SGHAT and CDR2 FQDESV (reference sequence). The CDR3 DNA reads TGTGCCAGCGGACTAGCTGGGGCCAACGTCCTGACTTTC. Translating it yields CASGLAGANVLTF.

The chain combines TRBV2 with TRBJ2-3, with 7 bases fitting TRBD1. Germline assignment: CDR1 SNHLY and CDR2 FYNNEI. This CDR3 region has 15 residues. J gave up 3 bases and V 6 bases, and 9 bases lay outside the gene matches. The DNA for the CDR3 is TGTGCCAGCAGACTTGACAGGGTTGGGACAGATACGCAGTATTTT. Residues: CASRLDRVGTDTQYF.

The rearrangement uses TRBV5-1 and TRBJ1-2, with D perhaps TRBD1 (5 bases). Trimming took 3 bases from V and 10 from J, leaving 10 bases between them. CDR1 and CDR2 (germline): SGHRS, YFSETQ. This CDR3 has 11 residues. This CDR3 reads CASSSGRIYTF. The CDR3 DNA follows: TGCGCCAGCAGCTCGGGGCGGATCTACACCTTC.

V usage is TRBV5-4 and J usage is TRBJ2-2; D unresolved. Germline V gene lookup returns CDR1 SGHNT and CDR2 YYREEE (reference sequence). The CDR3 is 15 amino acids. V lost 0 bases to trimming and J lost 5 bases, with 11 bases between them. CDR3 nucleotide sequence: TGTGCCAGCAGCTTGGGTGGCGGACGTACCGGGGAGCTGTTTTTT. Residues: CASSLGGGRTGELFF.

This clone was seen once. CDR3 sequence: CASSYRVERKNEKLFF. CDR3 in DNA: TGTGCCAGCAGTTATAGGGTTGAGAGAAAAAATGAAAAACTGTTTTTT. The chain couples TRBV6-5 to TRBJ1-4, with unresolved D. Trimming pared 3 bases from V and 5 bases from J, leaving 16 bases between. Germline lookup yields CDR1 MNHEY and CDR2 SVGAGI. This CDR3 comprises 16 residues.

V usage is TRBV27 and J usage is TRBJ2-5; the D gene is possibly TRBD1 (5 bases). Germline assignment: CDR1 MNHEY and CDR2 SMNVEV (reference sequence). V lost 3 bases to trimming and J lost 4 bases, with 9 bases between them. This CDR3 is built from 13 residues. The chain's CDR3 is CASSLNRRETQYF. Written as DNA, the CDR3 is TGTGCCAGCAGTTTGAACAGGAGAGAGACCCAGTACTTC.

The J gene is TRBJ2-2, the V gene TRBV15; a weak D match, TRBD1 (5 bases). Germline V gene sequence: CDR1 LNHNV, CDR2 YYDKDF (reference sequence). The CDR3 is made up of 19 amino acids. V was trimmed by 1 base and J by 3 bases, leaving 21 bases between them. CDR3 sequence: CATSRGARGRVGDTGELFF. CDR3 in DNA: TGTGCCACCAGCAGAGGGGCAAGGGGCCGGGTAGGGGACACCGGGGAGCTGTTTTTT.

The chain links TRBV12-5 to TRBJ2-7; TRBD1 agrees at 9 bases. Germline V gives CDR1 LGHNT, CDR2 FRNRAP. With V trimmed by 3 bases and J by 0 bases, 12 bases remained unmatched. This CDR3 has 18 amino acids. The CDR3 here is CASGLPGTGLSASYEQYF. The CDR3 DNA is TGTGCTAGTGGTTTACCCGGGACAGGGCTCTCCGCCTCCTACGAGCAGTACTTC.

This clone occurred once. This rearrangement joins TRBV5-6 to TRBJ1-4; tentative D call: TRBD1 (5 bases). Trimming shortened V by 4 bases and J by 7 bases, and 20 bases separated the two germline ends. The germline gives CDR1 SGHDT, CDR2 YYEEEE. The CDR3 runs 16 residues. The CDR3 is CASSPRGGLSTEKLFF. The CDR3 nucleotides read TGTGCCAGCAGCCCCCGTGGGGGACTATCCACTGAAAAACTGTTTTTT.

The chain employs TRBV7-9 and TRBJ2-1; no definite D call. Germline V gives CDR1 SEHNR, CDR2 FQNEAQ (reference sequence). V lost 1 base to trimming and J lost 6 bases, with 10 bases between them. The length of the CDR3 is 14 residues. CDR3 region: CASSLGGPGNEQFF. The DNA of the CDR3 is TGTGCCAGCAGCTTAGGTGGGCCTGGCAATGAGCAGTTCTTC.

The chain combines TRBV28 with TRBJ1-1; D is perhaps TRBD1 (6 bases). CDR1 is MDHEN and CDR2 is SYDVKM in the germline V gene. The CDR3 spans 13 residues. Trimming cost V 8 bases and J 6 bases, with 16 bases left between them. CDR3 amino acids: CASFRGLGAEAFF. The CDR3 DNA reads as TGTGCCAGCTTTAGGGGGTTGGGAGCTGAAGCTTTCTTT. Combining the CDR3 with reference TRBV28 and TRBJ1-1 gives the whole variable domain DVKVTQSSRYLVKRTGEKVFLECVQDMDHENMFWYRQDPGLGLRLIYFSYDVKMKEKGDIPEGYSVSREKKERFSLILESASTNQTSMYLCASFRGLGAEAFFGQGTRLTVV.

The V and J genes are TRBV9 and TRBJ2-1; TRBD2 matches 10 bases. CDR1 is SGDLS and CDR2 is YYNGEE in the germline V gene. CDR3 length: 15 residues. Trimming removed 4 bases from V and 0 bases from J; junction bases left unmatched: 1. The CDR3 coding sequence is TGTGCCAGCAGCTCTAGCGGGAGCTCCTACAATGAGCAGTTCTTC. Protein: CASSSSGSSYNEQFF.

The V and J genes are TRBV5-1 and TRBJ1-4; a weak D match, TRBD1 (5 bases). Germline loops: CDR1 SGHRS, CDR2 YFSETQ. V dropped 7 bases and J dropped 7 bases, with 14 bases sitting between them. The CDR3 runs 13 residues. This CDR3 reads CASGVGTSEKLFF. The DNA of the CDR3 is TGCGCCAGCGGCGTCGGGACGTCTGAAAAACTGTTTTTT. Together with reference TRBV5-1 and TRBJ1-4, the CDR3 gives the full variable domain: KAGVTQTPRYLIKTRGQQVTLSCSPISGHRSVSWYQQTPGQGLQFLFEYFSETQRNKGNFPGRFSGRQFSNSRSEMNVSTLELGDSALYLCASGVGTSEKLFFGSGTQLSVL.

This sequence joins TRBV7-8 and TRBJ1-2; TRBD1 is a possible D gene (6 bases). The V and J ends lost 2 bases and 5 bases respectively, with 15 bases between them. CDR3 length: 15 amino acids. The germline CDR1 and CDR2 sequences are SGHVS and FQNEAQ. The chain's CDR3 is CASSLLAGEGYGYTF. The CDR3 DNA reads TGTGCCAGCAGCTTATTGGCAGGGGAGGGGTATGGCTACACCTTC.

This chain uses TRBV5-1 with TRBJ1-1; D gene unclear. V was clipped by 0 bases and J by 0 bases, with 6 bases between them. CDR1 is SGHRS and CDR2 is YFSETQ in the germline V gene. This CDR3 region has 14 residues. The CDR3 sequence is CASSLDGMNTEAFF. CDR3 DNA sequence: TGCGCCAGCAGCTTGGACGGAATGAACACTGAAGCTTTCTTT.